Listed below are T cell receptor beta chains from one sample, sequenced in a study of control samples from healthy donors and cancer patients. Data came from immunoSEQ multiplex PCR; TCRdb stores just in-frame clones and leaves some out. The repertoire holds about 130,000 clones, with around 92% as singletons. The sample comprised blood. The receptor source for this set is a woman aged 50 to 60 in good health. Both conserved end residues are part of each CDR3. D genes are given only for firm matches. Clone size is shown for a subset of rows, as once, few, many or a class of expanded clone.

abundance	j_gene	d_gene	v_gene	CDR3nt	CDR3aa
NA	TRBJ1-1	NA	TRBV11-2	TGTGCCAGCAGCTTAGGGCAGGCTAACACTGAAGCTTTCTTT	CASSLGQANTEAFF
NA	TRBJ1-1	NA	TRBV21-1	TGTGCCAGCAGCACGACAGGGGGCACTGAAGCTTTCTTT	CASSTTGGTEAFF
NA	TRBJ1-2	NA	TRBV21-1	TGTGCCAGCAGCAGTTACCGGACAGGGTGTGGCTACACCTTC	CASSSYRTGCGYTF
NA	TRBJ2-3	NA	TRBV2	TGTGCCCGCGGGGTAAGACAGGCCCCCGGTACGCAGTATTTT	CARGVRQAPGTQYF
NA	TRBJ1-5	NA	TRBV6-1	TGTGCCAGCAGTGAAGGGGGACAGCCCCAGCATTTT	CASSEGGQPQHF
NA	TRBJ1-1	NA	TRBV5-4	TGTGCCAGCAGCAGACCCGTGGGACAGAACACTGAAGCTTTCTTT	CASSRPVGQNTEAFF
once	TRBJ2-3	TRBD2	TRBV19	TGTGCCAGTAGTATGGGTAGCGGGGGACCGACAGATACGCAGTATTTT	CASSMGSGGPTDTQYF
NA	TRBJ1-2	TRBD1	TRBV10-1	TGCGCCAGCAGTGAGGGACAGGGTGATGGCTACACCTTC	CASSEGQGDGYTF
NA	TRBJ2-7	NA	TRBV20-1	TGCAGTGTTCAGACCATGGGTCTGCAGTACTTC	CSVQTMGLQYF
NA	TRBJ2-7	NA	TRBV6-5	TGTGCCAGCAGCACCTCTAGGGCGGGGACGCGCGAGCAGTACTTC	CASSTSRAGTREQYF
NA	TRBJ1-2	NA	TRBV15	TGTGCCACCAGCAGAGTTAGGGGGAAGGGCTATGGCTACACCTTC	CATSRVRGKGYGYTF
NA	TRBJ2-3	NA	TRBV2	TGTGCCAGCAGTGATAGTCCCCCACAGGGTAGGGGTACAGATACGCAGTATTTT	CASSDSPPQGRGTDTQYF
NA	TRBJ1-2	NA	TRBV28	TGTGCCAGCTATATAATAAACTATGGCTACACCTTC	CASYIINYGYTF
NA	TRBJ2-2	TRBD2	TRBV10-3	TGTGCCATCAGTGCCGAGCGGGGACGGAGCGGGAAGTCCCGGGATCGTACTAACACCGGGGAGCTGTTTTTT	CAISAERGRSGKSRDRTNTGELFF
NA	TRBJ1-2	NA	TRBV7-9	TGTGCCAGCAGCTTATCAGGAGACAGGGGCTACACCTTC	CASSLSGDRGYTF
NA	TRBJ2-1	TRBD2	TRBV19	TGTGCCAGTAGTCCCGGCGGCGGGAGGTCTAATGAGCAGTTCTTC	CASSPGGGRSNEQFF
few	TRBJ2-5	NA	TRBV2	TGTGCCAGCAGTTCGCAGGTAGGGGAGACCCAGTACTTC	CASSSQVGETQYF
NA	TRBJ2-5	NA	TRBV30	TGTGCCTGGGAGGCGGGGAACCAAGAGACCCAGTACTTC	CAWEAGNQETQYF
NA	TRBJ1-1	TRBD1	TRBV20-1	TGCAGTGCTGGCCAGGGGGTTAAAGCTTTCTTT	CSAGQGVKAFF
NA	TRBJ1-2	TRBD1	TRBV27	TGTGCGGCGAGACAGGGGGCGGATGGCTACACCTTC	CAARQGADGYTF